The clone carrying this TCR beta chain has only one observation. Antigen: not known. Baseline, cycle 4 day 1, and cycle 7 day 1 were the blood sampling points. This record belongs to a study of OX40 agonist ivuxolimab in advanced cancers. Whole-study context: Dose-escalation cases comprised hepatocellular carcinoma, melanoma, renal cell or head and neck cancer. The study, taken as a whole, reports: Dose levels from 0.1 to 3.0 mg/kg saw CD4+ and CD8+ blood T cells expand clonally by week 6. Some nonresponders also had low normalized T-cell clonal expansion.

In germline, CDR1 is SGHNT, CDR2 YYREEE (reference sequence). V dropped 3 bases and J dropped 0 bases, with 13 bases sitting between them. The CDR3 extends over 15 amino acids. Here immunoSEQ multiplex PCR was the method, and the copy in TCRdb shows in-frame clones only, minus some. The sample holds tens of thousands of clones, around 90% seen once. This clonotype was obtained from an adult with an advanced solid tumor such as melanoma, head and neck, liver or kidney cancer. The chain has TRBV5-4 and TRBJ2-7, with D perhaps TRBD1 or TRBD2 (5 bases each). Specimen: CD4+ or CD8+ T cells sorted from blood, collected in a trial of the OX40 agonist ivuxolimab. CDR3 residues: CASSSLGTVSYEQYF. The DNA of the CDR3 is TGTGCCAGCAGCTCCCTTGGGACGGTCTCCTACGAGCAGTACTTC. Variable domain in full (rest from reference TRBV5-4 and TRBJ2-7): ETGVTQSPTHLIKTRGQQVTLRCSSQSGHNTVSWYQQALGQGPQFIFQYYREEENGRGNFPPRFSGLQFPNYSSELNVNALELDDSALYLCASSSLGTVSYEQYFGPGTRLTVT.